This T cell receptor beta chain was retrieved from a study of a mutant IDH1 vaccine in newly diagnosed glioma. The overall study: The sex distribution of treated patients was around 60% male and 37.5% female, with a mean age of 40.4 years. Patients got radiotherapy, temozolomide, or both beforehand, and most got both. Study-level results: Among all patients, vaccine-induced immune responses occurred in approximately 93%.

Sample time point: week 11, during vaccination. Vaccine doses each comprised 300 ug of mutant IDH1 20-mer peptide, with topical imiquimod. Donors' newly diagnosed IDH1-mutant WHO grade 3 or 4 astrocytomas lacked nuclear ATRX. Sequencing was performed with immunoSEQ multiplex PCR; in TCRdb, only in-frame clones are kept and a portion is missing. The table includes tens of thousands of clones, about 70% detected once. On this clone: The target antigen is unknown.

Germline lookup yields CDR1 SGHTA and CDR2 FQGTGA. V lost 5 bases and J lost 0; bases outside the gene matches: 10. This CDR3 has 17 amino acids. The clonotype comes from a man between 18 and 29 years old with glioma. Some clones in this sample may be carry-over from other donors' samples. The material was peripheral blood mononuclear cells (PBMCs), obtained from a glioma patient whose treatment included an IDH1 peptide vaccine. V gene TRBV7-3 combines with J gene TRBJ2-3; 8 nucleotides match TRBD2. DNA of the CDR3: TGTGCCAGCAGCAGGAGCGGGAGCGGAACTAGCACAGATACGCAGTATTTT. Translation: CASSRSGSGTSTDTQYF. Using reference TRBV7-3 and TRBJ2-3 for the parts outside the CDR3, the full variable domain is GAGVSQTPSNKVTEKGKYVELRCDPISGHTALYWYRQSLGQGPEFLIYFQGTGAADDSGLPNDRFFAVRPEGSVSTLKIQRTERGDSAVYLCASSRSGSGTSTDTQYFGPGTRLTVL.